The T cell receptor beta chain under discussion was sequenced for a study of T cell responses to AZD1222 COVID-19 vaccine. V lost 5 bases, J lost 4 bases, and 10 bases stayed unmatched. Germline V lookup: CDR1 LNHDA, CDR2 SQIVND (reference sequence). The CDR3 extends over 15 amino acids. General study findings and limits: Clonal diversity was possibly underestimated, and the donors were mostly white British, with more females.

Sequencing was performed with immunoSEQ multiplex PCR; in TCRdb, only in-frame clones are kept and a portion is missing. The sample has 70,000 to 90,000 clones, approximately 89% seen once. A remark on this clone: Its specificity is not known.

This chain uses TRBV19 with TRBJ1-1; TRBD1 agrees at 7 bases. The sequence was obtained from an adult in good health. Here the sequenced sample was peripheral blood, taken on day 0 of AZD1222 vaccination. CDR3 DNA sequence: TGTGCCAGTAGTGTCCCGACAGGGTCGGGCACTGAAGCTTTCTTT. Its translation is CASSVPTGSGTEAFF.